A single sample gave rise to the 28 T cell receptor beta chains below, sequenced in a study of human T cells and chemical hapten exposure (dated by TCRdb to about 2021). Libraries were made using RACE. TCRdb lists the instrument as NextSeq 500. TCRdb reprocessing: public reads trimmed at Q25 with fastp, clones called with MiXCR, in-frame beta chains kept. Here each entry gathers all rows of one CDR3 protein and keeps the most common genes and DNA. The sample table records some 200,000 distinct CDR3 sequences; roughly 30% of these occur just once. The ten largest clonotypes hold roughly 3% of the sample. In the paper's terms, the time point label means: pre-sensitization, week 0. The meaning of the sample's treatment or condition label: therapeutic diphenylcyclopropenone sensitization with weekly scalp DPC. Source: whole blood, taken in connection with sensitization to the hapten diphenylcyclopropenone (DPC). The receptors here all came from a woman in her 30s with alopecia areata. Some clones in this sample may be carry-over from other donors' samples.

This sequence joins TRBV6-2 or TRBV6-3 and TRBJ2-7; D perhaps matches TRBD1 (7 bases). CDR3 size: 15 residues. The germline V gene encodes CDR1 MNHEY and CDR2 SVGEGT. V gave up 5 bases and J gave up 2 bases, with 16 bases separating them. The CDR3 region is CASSSGGGQPYEQYF. CDR3 nucleotides: TGTGCCAGCAGTAGCGGAGGGGGACAGCCCTACGAGCAGTACTTC.

The count of this clonotype is one. This sequence joins TRBV28 and TRBJ2-3; TRBD2 matches 8 bases. CDR3 length equals 16 residues. Germline CDR1 MDHEN, CDR2 SYDVKM. V shed 9 bases, J shed 2 bases, and the junction held 13 bases outside the gene matches. The chain's CDR3 is CASLSLAGGITDTQYF. DNA of the CDR3: TGTGCCAGTCTGTCTCTGGCGGGGGGCATCACAGATACGCAGTATTTT.

Only a few counts were recorded for this clonotype. The V call is TRBV28, the J call TRBJ2-3, with D unresolved. Germline CDR1 is MDHEN and CDR2 is SYDVKM. V was clipped by 10 bases and J by 2 bases, with 13 bases between them. CDR3 length: 13 residues. In nucleotides, the CDR3 is TGTGCCACCCAACCGCGGCTCACAGATACGCAGTATTTT. This sequence encodes CATQPRLTDTQYF.

The rearrangement joins TRBV28 to TRBJ2-1, with no clear D. This CDR3 is 13 amino acids long. Trimming removed 6 bases at V and 8 bases at J, with 14 bases between. CDR1 and CDR2 from the germline V gene are MDHEN and SYDVKM. The CDR3 reads CASRPHKADEQFF. The CDR3 DNA reads as TGTGCCAGCAGACCGCATAAGGCGGATGAGCAGTTCTTC.

This clonotype was found a few times. The chain uses TRBV10-3 and TRBJ1-2; tentatively, D is TRBD1 (5 bases). CDR3 length: 12 residues. V shed 6 bases and J shed 8 bases, with 13 bases lying between them. CDR1 is ENHRY and CDR2 is SYGVKD in the germline V gene. The CDR3 bases are TGTGCCATCAGCCCCGGGGGGAAGGGCTACACCTTC. This gives the protein CAISPGGKGYTF.

The chain combines TRBV20-1 with TRBJ2-4, with TRBD1 identical over 7 bases. The CDR3 length is 14 residues. J lost 4 bases, V lost 7 bases, and 10 bases had no gene match. CDR1 is DFQATT and CDR2 is SNEGSKA in the germline V gene (reference sequence). For the CDR3, the DNA is TGCAGTGGGGAGTGGCAGGGGGTGAAAAACATTCAGTACTTC. Its translation is CSGEWQGVKNIQYF.

This clonotype was seen a few times. The chain uses TRBV5-5 and TRBJ1-1, with 7 positions matching TRBD1. Germline V gene sequence: CDR1 SGHKS, CDR2 YYEKEE (reference sequence). With V trimmed by 2 bases and J by 3 bases, 4 bases remained unmatched. This CDR3 is built from 14 residues. CDR3 sequence reads: CASSLRGLDTEAFF. CDR3 coding DNA: TGTGCCAGCAGCTTAAGGGGGCTTGACACTGAAGCTTTCTTT.

V and J are TRBV6-2 or TRBV6-3 and TRBJ2-1; D is unresolved. The CDR3 consists of 13 residues. V lost 6 bases, J lost 7 bases, and 13 bases lay in between. The germline V gene has CDR1 MNHEY and CDR2 SVGEGT. The chain's CDR3 is CASSQSPGNEQFF. In DNA form, the CDR3 reads TGTGCCAGCAGCCAATCCCCCGGGAATGAGCAGTTCTTC.

The gene calls are TRBV12-3 or TRBV12-4 and TRBJ1-4, with 7 bases fitting TRBD1. The CDR3 loop spans 14 amino acids. V dropped 6 bases and J dropped 3; count of bases not matched to a gene: 4. The CDR3 coding sequence is TGTGCCAGCAGACGCGGGACAGCTAATGAAAAACTGTTTTTT. Protein product: CASRRGTANEKLFF.

V and J are TRBV7-9 and TRBJ1-6; D possibly corresponds to TRBD1 (5 bases). The V end was cut by 7 bases, the J end by 6 bases, with 19 bases between. CDR1 is SEHNR and CDR2 is FQNEAQ in the germline V gene (reference sequence). There are 16 residues in the CDR3. CDR3 bases: TGTGCCAGCACCCTACGGATGGACGGGGGTAATTCACCCCTCCACTTT. It codes for CASTLRMDGGNSPLHF.

This clonotype has just a few counts. This chain uses TRBV20-1 with TRBJ2-1; possible D gene TRBD2, 6 bases. The CDR3 has 14 residues. CDR1 and CDR2 from the germline V gene are DFQATT and SNEGSKA (reference sequence). Trimming took 1 base from V and 3 from J, leaving 10 bases between them. The CDR3 here is CSARGTTDYNEQFF. CDR3 nucleotides: TGCAGTGCTAGAGGGACTACCGACTACAATGAGCAGTTCTTC.

This clonotype was detected only a few times. The V call is TRBV28, the J call TRBJ2-1, with no clear D. The length of the CDR3 is 13 residues. V gave up 9 bases and J gave up 0 bases, with 9 bases separating them. Looked up from germline, CDR1 is MDHEN and CDR2 is SYDVKM. The CDR3 loop reads CASWQNSYNEQFF. The CDR3 DNA follows: TGTGCCAGTTGGCAAAACTCCTACAATGAGCAGTTCTTC.

This clonotype was counted between two and nine times. The CDR3, as DNA: TGCGCCAGCAGCCAAGATGAAATCCAGCCCCAGCATTTT. It translates to CASSQDEIQPQHF. This sequence joins TRBV4-3 and TRBJ1-5, with D unresolved. The CDR3 contains 13 residues. Per germline, CDR1 LGHNA and CDR2 YSLEER. V lost 0 bases and J 7 bases, leaving 7 bases between the germline ends.

This clonotype was detected only a few times. CDR3 sequence reads: CASSPRDRVETQYF. The CDR3 nucleotides read TGTGCCAGCTCACCTAGGGACAGGGTAGAGACCCAGTACTTC. V gene TRBV18 combines with J gene TRBJ2-5; 9 bases agree with TRBD1. V shed 3 bases, J shed 4 bases, and the junction held 3 bases outside the gene matches. The CDR3 has 14 amino acids. Germline V CDR1 and CDR2: KGHSH, LQKENI.

The chain links TRBV7-2 to TRBJ1-2; TRBD1 matches at 7 bases. V lost 0 bases to trimming and J lost 5 bases; unmatched junction nucleotides: 6. CDR1 is SGHTA, CDR2 FQGNSA, per germline. The CDR3 is made up of 15 amino acids. The CDR3 DNA reads as TGTGCCAGCAGCTTAGCGGGGACAGTCCAATATGGCTACACCTTC. It codes for CASSLAGTVQYGYTF.

V and J are TRBV20-1 and TRBJ2-7; D assignment may be TRBD1 or TRBD2 (5 bases each). Germline V gives CDR1 DFQATT, CDR2 SNEGSKA (reference sequence). Trimming pared 1 base from V and 0 bases from J, leaving 13 bases between. The CDR3 is 15 amino acids. The CDR3 DNA reads TGCAGTGCTAGAGGCCGCTCAGGGAGCTCCTACGAGCAGTACTTC. Residues: CSARGRSGSSYEQYF.

In this sample, this clonotype turned up a few times. In DNA form, the CDR3 reads TGCGCCAGCAGTAATACCCAAGAGACCCAGTACTTC. This sequence encodes CASSNTQETQYF. The chain employs TRBV5-1 and TRBJ2-5; D remains ambiguous. This CDR3 region has 12 residues. The germline V gene encodes CDR1 SGHRS and CDR2 YFSETQ. The V gene lost 5 bases and the J gene lost 1 base, with 6 bases spanning the gap.

The chain employs TRBV9 and TRBJ2-7; D remains unclear. This CDR3 comprises 15 residues. The V gene lost 1 base and the J gene lost 0 bases, with 11 bases spanning the gap. In germline, CDR1 is SGDLS, CDR2 YYNGEE. CDR3 DNA: TGTGCCAGCAGCGTAAGACCAGATCCCTCCTACGAGCAGTACTTC. It is translated as CASSVRPDPSYEQYF. Combining the CDR3 with reference TRBV9 and TRBJ2-7 gives the whole variable domain DSGVTQTPKHLITATGQRVTLRCSPRSGDLSVYWYQQSLDQGLQFLIQYYNGEERAKGNILERFSAQQFPDLHSELNLSSLELGDSALYFCASSVRPDPSYEQYFGPGTRLTVT.

This clonotype was observed a few times. The V call is TRBV6-6, the J call TRBJ2-5; maybe TRBD2 (5 bases). V was trimmed by 0 bases and J by 7 bases, leaving 9 bases between them. Germline values: CDR1 MNHNY, CDR2 SVGAGI (reference sequence). The CDR3 length is 13 residues. The CDR3 DNA is TGTGCCAGCAGTTACTCCCTTGAGGGGACCCAGTACTTC. Protein: CASSYSLEGTQYF.

This clonotype was counted between two and nine times. The V and J genes are TRBV18 and TRBJ1-3; tentatively, D is TRBD1 (5 bases). The CDR3 is 17 residues long. Trimming removed 0 bases from V and 0 bases from J, with 12 bases in between. From germline, CDR1 is KGHSH and CDR2 LQKENI. The chain's CDR3 is CASSPPGRGTSGNTIYF. CDR3 DNA: TGTGCCAGCTCACCACCGGGCCGTGGGACCTCTGGAAACACCATATATTTT.

This clonotype was recorded a few times. The rearrangement uses TRBV4-2 and TRBJ1-1; D is uncertain. This CDR3 has 13 amino acids. V was cut by 0 bases and J by 1 base, with 3 bases left in between. Germline CDR1 reads LGHNA; CDR2 reads YNFKEQ. The CDR3 DNA is TGTGCCAGCAGCCAAGACCCGAACACTGAAGCTTTCTTT. As protein: CASSQDPNTEAFF.

This chain uses TRBV11-1 with TRBJ1-2; 7 bases are a match to TRBD1. Losses at the gene ends were 5 bases for V and 2 bases for J; bases not matched to a gene: 8. This CDR3 has 15 residues. The V gene's germline CDR1 is SGHAT and CDR2 FQDESV (reference sequence). CDR3 DNA: TGTGCCAGCAGCCCTACAGGGGACTACAACTATGGCTACACCTTC. Translating it yields CASSPTGDYNYGYTF.

This chain links TRBV7-2 with TRBJ2-7, with D maybe TRBD2 (6 bases). From germline, CDR1 is SGHTA and CDR2 FQGNSA. This CDR3 has 14 residues. With 6 bases removed from V and 6 bases from J, the gap between germline ends came to 18 bases. The CDR3 coding sequence is TGTGCCAGCAGTAAAGACACCGGAGGGACCGAGCAGTACTTC. Amino acid sequence: CASSKDTGGTEQYF.

The genes are TRBV29-1 and TRBJ2-7; 9 nucleotides agree with TRBD1. This CDR3 contains 14 residues. V shed 4 bases and J 3 bases; nucleotides not matched to a gene: 7. In germline, CDR1 is SQVTM, CDR2 ANQGSEA. The CDR3 spells CSVGQLGQGYEQYF. The CDR3 DNA reads TGCAGCGTTGGCCAGCTGGGACAGGGCTACGAGCAGTACTTC.

The chain is built from TRBV21-1 and TRBJ2-1; the listed D gene, TRBD1, was not tested against the DNA. TRBV21-1 is an annotated pseudogene. This CDR3 is 16 amino acids long. The CDR3 loop reads CASRNDTQQGYNEQFF. CDR3 DNA: TGTGCCAGCAGGAACGACACTCAGCAGGGCTACAATGAGCAGTTCTTC.

This clonotype was picked up one time. V is TRBV29-1 and J is TRBJ1-4, with 9 bases aligning to TRBD1. V lost 3 bases and J lost 7; bases outside the gene matches: 6. The CDR3 totals 14 residues. Germline loops: CDR1 SQVTM, CDR2 ANQGSEA. The DNA of the CDR3 is TGCAGCGTTGACATGACAGGGGGAGGTGAAAAACTGTTTTTT. Translation gives CSVDMTGGGEKLFF.

The chain combines TRBV3-2 with TRBJ2-1. TRBV3-2 is a recognized pseudogene. There are 11 residues in the CDR3. CDR3 in DNA: TGTGCCAGCCCCAACGGGGTTTGGCAGTTCTTC. It specifies CASPNGVWQFF.

At least ten counts were recorded for this clonotype. This chain joins TRBV7-2 and TRBJ1-1; 7 bases are shared with TRBD1. The CDR3 sequence is 15 residues long. V dropped 1 base and J dropped 0; count of bases not matched to a gene: 2. Germline-derived CDR1 and CDR2 are SGHTA and FQGNSA. The CDR3, as DNA: TGTGCCAGCAGCTTAGGGGGGACAGTGAACACTGAAGCTTTCTTT. Its translation is CASSLGGTVNTEAFF.